This T cell receptor beta chain was observed in a study of T cell repertoires in cytomegalovirus infection. TCRdb itself ran the reads through MiXCR, one entry per CDR3 protein. The sample carries around 490,000 distinct CDR3 sequences, around 27% recorded once. The CDR3 covers 18 residues. CDR1 is SGHVS and CDR2 is FQNEAQ in the germline V gene. After removal of 2 bases from V and 7 bases from J, the junction contained 12 bases not matched to a gene. This clonotype was seen a handful of times. The chain combines TRBV7-8 with TRBJ2-7; TRBD2 matches 15 bases. Sequencing used PBMCs. The receptor comes from a human donor in good health (CMV status not recorded). Some clones in this sample may be carry-over from other donors' samples. The CDR3 loop reads CASSLSGTSGRTKEEQYV. CDR3 in DNA: TGTGCCAGCAGCTTATCGGGGACTAGCGGGAGGACGAAGGAAGAGCAGTACGTC.